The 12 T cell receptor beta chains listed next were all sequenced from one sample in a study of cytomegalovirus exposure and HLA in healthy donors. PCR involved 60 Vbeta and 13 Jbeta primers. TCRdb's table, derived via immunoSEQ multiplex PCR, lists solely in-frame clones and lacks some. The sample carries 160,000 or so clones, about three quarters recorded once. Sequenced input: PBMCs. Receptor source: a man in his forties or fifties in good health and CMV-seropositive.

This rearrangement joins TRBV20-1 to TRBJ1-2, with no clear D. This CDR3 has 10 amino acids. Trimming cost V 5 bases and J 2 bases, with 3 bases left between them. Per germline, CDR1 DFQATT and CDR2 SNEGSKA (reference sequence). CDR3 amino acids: CSAGNYGYTF. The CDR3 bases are TGCAGTGCTGGCAACTATGGCTACACCTTC.

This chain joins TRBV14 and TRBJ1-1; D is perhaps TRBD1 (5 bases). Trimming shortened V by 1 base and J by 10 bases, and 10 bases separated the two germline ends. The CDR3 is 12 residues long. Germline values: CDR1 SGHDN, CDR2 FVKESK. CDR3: CASSQGRRGAFF. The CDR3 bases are TGTGCCAGCAGCCAAGGCAGGAGGGGAGCTTTCTTT.

The CDR3 DNA reads as TGCGCCAGCAGCTTGGATGTGGGACAGGGTTGGGAGCAGTACTTC. Translation gives CASSLDVGQGWEQYF. The chain uses TRBV5-1 and TRBJ2-7; 9 positions match TRBD1. Losses at the gene ends were 0 bases for V and 7 bases for J; bases not matched to a gene: 8. There are 15 residues in the CDR3. Germline CDR1 and CDR2: SGHRS and YFSETQ.

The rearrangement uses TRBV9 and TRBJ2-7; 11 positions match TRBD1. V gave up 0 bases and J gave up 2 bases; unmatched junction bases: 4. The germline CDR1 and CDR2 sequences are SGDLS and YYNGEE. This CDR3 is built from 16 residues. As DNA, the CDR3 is TGTGCCAGCAGCGTAGGTATGGGACAGGGGGCCTACGAGCAGTACTTC. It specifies CASSVGMGQGAYEQYF.

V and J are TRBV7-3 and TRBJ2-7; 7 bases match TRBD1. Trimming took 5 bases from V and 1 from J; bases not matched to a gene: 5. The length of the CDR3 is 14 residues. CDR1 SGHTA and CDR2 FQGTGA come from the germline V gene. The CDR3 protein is CASSPRQGSYEQYF. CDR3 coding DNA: TGTGCCAGCAGCCCAAGACAGGGATCCTACGAGCAGTACTTC.

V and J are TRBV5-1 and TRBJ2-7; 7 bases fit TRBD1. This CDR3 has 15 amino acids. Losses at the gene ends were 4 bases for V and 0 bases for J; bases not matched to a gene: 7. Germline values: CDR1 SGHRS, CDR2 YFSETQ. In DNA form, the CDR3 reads TGCGCCAGCAGCCAGGGACAGATGCCCTCCTACGAGCAGTACTTC. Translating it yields CASSQGQMPSYEQYF.

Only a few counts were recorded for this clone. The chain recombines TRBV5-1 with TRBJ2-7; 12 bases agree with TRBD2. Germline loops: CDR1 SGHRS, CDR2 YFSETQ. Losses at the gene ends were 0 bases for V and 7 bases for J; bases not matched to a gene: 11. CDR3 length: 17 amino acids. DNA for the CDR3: TGCGCCAGCAGCTTGGAAAGGCTAGCGGGAGGGCCAGATGAGCAGTACTTC. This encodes CASSLERLAGGPDEQYF.

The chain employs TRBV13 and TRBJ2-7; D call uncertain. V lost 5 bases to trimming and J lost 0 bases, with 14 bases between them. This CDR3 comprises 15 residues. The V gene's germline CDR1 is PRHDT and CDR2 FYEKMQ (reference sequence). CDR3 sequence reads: CASSPREESSYEQYF. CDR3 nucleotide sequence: TGTGCCAGCAGCCCCCGTGAGGAGAGCTCCTACGAGCAGTACTTC.

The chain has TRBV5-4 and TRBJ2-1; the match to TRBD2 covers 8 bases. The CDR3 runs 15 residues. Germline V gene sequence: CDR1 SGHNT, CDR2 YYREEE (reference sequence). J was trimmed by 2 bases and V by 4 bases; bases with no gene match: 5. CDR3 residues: CASSPGLVPYNEQFF. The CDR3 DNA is TGTGCCAGCAGCCCGGGACTAGTTCCCTACAATGAGCAGTTCTTC.

The CDR3 region has the DNA TGTGCCAGCAGCTTAGGGGTTTCAGGTGAAAAACTGTTTTTT. It codes for CASSLGVSGEKLFF. The chain uses TRBV25-1 and TRBJ1-4; perhaps TRBD1 as D (5 bases). The CDR3 has 14 residues. The ends were cut back, 6 bases at V and 7 bases at J, with 15 bases in the middle. Germline V gene lookup returns CDR1 MGHDK and CDR2 SYGVNS.

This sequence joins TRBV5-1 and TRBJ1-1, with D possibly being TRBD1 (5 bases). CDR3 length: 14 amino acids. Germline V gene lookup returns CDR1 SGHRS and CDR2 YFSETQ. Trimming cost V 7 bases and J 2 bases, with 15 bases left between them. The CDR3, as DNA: TGCGCCAGCTCAGAGACAGTTTTAAACACTGAAGCTTTCTTT. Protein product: CASSETVLNTEAFF.

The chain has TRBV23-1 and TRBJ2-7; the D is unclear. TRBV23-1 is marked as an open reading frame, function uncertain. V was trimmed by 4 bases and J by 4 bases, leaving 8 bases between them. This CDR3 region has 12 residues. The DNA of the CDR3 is TGCGCCAGCAGTCTTTTAGTTTACGAGCAGTACTTC. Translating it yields CASSLLVYEQYF.